This entry features one T cell receptor (beta chain) sequence. Its antigen is still unknown. No per-base quality is available; no much larger clone lies one base away. The sample comes from a study of blood T cell repertoires in COVID-19 (TCRdb year 2020). Study-wide context: Samples covering the acute and convalescent phases of COVID-19 were provided by collaborators in the United States, Italy and Spain. Subjects who had been exposed to COVID-19, were actively infected with it, or had recovered from it provided the deeply sampled blood TCRbeta repertoires that made up the dataset. Where available, HLA class I and class II types were obtained from metadata supplied by the sample provider rather than from assay-based typing. Sample metadata almost always included a de-identified subject ID, COVID-19 status, age in years and sex. The repertoires were released in a freely available public database intended as a resource for research on the immune response to SARS-CoV-2. The prospective study material was composed of cDNA or gDNA derived from T cells, B-cell-depleted T cells, or PBMCs. Samples were obtained from the ongoing ImmuneRACE study (first 160 participants) and from about 1,300 subjects provided by 6 global collaborators.

The immunoSEQ Assay, a bias-controlled multiplex PCR, was used to amplify TCRbeta CDR3 regions from genomic DNA. In the authors' own workflow: The number of nucleated cells in each sample was estimated by amplification of reference gene primers within the assay. Sequence reads were collapsed and filtered to measure the absolute abundance of every unique TCRbeta CDR3 rearrangement. For each sample, productive Simpson clonality was calculated as the square root of Simpson's diversity index across productive rearrangements. Sourced from immuneACCESS, this table was stored by TCRdb with only in-frame sequences that have V and J called. A share of the clones is absent; for the studies checked, an unresolved V gene accounts for under half, and the remainder has no known explanation. V and J calls and clone size are given by that table; D and trimming were obtained from the DNA. The sample yields around 190,000 clones; under 90% were counted once. In total, the top ten clones hold 5.5% to 7.5% of the sample.

The CDR3 covers 13 residues, taking in both the cysteine and the phenylalanine. Only the CDR3 region is kept as DNA, spanning 39 bases read in frame from base 1. The germline V gene (reference sequence) provides CDR1 SEHNR and CDR2 FQNEAQ. The trim is 1 base for V and 8 bases for J, with a gap of 8 bases between the germline ends. Whole blood was collected in K2EDTA tubes by collaborating institutions according to the institutions' own protocols. For TCRbeta analysis, collaborators shipped samples in one of three forms: frozen whole blood, isolated PBMCs, or DNA extracted from either of those sample types. Study-wide findings and limitations: How much clinical and demographic metadata was included differed by source and by participant, and the metadata was provided uncurated.

This receptor was taken from a human donor in a cohort sampled during active COVID-19. Recombination connected TRBV7-9 to TRBJ1-4; tentative D gene TRBD1, with 5 bases matching. Sequenced sample: peripheral blood. The CDR3 here reads CASSLVGGEKLFF. The nucleotide sequence is given as TGTGCCAGCAGCTTAGTGGGGGGGGAAAAACTGTTTTTT. Beyond the CDR3, the reference TRBV7-9 and TRBJ1-4 genes provide the residues; the full variable domain reads: DTGVSQNPRHKITKRGQNVTFRCDPISEHNRLYWYRQTLGQGPEFLTYFQNEAQLEKSRLLSDRFSAERPKGSFSTLEIQRTEQGDSAMYLCASSLVGGEKLFFGSGTQLSVL.